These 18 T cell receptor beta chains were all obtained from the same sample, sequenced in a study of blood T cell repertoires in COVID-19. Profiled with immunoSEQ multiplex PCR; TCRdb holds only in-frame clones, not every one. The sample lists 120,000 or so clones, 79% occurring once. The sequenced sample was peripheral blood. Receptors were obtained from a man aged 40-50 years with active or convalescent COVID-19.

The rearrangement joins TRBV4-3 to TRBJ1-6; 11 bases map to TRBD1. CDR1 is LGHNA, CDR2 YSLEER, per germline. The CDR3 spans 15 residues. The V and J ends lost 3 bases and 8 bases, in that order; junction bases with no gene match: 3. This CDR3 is CASSQKGQGDSPLHF. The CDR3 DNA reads TGCGCCAGCAGCCAGAAGGGACAGGGGGATTCACCCCTCCACTTT.

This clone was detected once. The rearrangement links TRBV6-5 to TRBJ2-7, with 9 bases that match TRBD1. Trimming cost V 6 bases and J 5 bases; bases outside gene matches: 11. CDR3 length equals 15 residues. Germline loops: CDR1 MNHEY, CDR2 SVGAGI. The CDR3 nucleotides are TGTGCCAGCAGACCCGACAGGGGGGACTTTGACGAGCAGTACTTC. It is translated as CASRPDRGDFDEQYF.

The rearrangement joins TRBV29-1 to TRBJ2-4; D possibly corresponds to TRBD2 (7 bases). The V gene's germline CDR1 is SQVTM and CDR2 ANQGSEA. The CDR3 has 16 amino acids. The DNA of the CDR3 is TGCAGGTCCCGAGTAAGAGTGGGGGGGCCCAAAAACATTCAGTACTTC. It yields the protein CRSRVRVGGPKNIQYF.

CDR3 DNA: TGCAGCGTTGAAGCTGGACAGGTGTTCACAGATACGCAGTATTTT. This codes for CSVEAGQVFTDTQYF. V gene TRBV29-1 combines with J gene TRBJ2-3; 7 bases are shared with TRBD1. Germline-derived CDR1 and CDR2 are SQVTM and ANQGSEA. The ends lost 1 base at V and 2 bases at J; junction bases unmatched: 6. CDR3 size: 15 residues.

The CDR3 DNA reads as TGCGCCAGCACTTGGACAGGGGATAATGAGCAGTTCTTC. Its protein product is CASTWTGDNEQFF. The chain employs TRBV5-1 and TRBJ2-1; 9 nucleotides align to TRBD1. There are 13 residues in the CDR3. Germline CDR1 SGHRS, CDR2 YFSETQ. Trimming removed 6 bases from V and 7 bases from J; junction bases left unmatched: 5.

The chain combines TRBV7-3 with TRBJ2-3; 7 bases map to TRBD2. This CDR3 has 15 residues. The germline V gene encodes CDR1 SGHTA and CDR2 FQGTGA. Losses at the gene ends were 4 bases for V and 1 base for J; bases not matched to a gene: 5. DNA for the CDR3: TGTGCCAGCAGCTCCCTCGGACTAGGCACAGATACGCAGTATTTT. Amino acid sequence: CASSSLGLGTDTQYF.

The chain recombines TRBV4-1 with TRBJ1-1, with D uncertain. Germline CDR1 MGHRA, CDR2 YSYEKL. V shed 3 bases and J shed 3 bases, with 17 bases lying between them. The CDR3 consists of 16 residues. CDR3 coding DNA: TGCGCCAGCAGCCACCTGCTTCAGTCGGGGTACACTGAAGCTTTCTTT. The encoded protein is CASSHLLQSGYTEAFF.

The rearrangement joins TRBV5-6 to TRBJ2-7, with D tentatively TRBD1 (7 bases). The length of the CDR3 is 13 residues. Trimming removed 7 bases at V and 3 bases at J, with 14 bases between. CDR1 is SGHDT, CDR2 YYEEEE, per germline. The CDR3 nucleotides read TGTGCCAGCTGTCGACAGGGACTCTACGAGCAGTACTTC. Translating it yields CASCRQGLYEQYF.

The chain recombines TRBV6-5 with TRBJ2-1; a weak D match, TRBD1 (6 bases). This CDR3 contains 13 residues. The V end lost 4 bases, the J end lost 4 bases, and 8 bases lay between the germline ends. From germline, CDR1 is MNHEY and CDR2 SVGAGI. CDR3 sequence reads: CASSSDRYNEQFF. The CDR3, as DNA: TGTGCCAGCAGTTCGGACAGATACAATGAGCAGTTCTTC.

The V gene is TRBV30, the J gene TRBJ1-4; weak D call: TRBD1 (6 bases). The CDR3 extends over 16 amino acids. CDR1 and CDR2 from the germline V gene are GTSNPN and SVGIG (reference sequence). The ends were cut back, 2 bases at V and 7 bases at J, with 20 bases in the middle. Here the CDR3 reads CAWSPPYREGGEKLFF. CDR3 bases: TGTGCCTGGAGTCCCCCTTACAGGGAAGGTGGTGAAAAACTGTTTTTT.

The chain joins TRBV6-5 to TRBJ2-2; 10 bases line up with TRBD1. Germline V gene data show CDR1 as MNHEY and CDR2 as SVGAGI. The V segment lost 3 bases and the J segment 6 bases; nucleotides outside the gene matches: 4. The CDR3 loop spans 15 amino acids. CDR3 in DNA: TGTGCCAGCAGTTATGACAGGGGGCGCGCCGGGGAGCTGTTTTTT. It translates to CASSYDRGRAGELFF.

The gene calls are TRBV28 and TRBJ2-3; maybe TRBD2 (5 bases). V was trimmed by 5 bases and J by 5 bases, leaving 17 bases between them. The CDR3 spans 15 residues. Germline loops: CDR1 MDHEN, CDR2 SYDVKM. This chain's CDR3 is CASSTRRAGLDTQYF. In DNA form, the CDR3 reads TGTGCCAGCAGTACGAGGCGGGCGGGCTTAGATACGCAGTATTTT.

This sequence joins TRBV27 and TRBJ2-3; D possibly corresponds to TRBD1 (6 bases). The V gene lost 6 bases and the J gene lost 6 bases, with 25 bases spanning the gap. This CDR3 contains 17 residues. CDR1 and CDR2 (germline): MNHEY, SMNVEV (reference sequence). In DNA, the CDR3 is TGTGCCAGCAGCCTTGGGCCGGGGACACCCACCCGGGATACGCAGTATTTT. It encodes CASSLGPGTPTRDTQYF.

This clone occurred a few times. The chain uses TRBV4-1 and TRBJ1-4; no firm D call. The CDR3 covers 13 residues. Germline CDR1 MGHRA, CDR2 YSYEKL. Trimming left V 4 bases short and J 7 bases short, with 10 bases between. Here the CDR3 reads CASSRTTGEKLFF. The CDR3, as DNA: TGCGCCAGCAGCCGTACGACGGGTGAAAAACTGTTTTTT.

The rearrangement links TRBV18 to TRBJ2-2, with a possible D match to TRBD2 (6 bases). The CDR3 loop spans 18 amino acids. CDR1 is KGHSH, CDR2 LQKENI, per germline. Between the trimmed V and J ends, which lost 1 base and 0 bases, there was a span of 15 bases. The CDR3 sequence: CASSPQMTSSANTGELFF. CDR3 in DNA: TGTGCCAGCTCACCACAGATGACTAGTTCGGCGAACACCGGGGAGCTGTTTTTT. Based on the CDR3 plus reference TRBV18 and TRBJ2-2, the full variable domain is NAGVMQNPRHLVRRRGQEARLRCSPMKGHSHVYWYRQLPEEGLKFMVYLQKENIIDESGMPKERFSAEFPKEGPSILRIQQVVRGDSAAYFCASSPQMTSSANTGELFFGEGSRLTVL.

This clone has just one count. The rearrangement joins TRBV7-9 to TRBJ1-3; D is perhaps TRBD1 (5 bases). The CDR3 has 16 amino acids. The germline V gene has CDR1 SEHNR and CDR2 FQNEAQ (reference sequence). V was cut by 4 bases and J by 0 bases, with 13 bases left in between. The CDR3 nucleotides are TGTGCCAGCAGCTCCCGGGACTTACGCTCTGGAAACACCATATATTTT. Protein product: CASSSRDLRSGNTIYF.

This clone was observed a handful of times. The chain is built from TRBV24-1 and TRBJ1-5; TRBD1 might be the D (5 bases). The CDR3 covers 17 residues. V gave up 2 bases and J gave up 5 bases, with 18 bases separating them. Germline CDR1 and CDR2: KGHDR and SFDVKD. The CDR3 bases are TGTGCCACCAGTGATTCCCCACTCTTCGGGGGAGATCAGCCCCAGCATTTT. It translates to CATSDSPLFGGDQPQHF.

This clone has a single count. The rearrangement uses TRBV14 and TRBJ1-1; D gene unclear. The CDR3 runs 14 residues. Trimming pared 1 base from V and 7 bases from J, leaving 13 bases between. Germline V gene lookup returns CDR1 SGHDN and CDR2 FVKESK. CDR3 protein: CASSQVGRTGEAFF. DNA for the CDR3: TGTGCCAGCAGCCAAGTCGGTCGAACGGGTGAAGCTTTCTTT. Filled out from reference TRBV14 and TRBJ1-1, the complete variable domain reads EAGVTQFPSHSVIEKGQTVTLRCDPISGHDNLYWYRRVMGKEIKFLLHFVKESKQDESGMPNNRFLAERTGGTYSTLKVQPAELEDSGVYFCASSQVGRTGEAFFGQGTRLTVV.